Listed below are T cell receptor beta chains from one sample, sequenced in a study of graft-versus-host responses after intestinal transplantation. Using immunoSEQ multiplex PCR, the repertoire was profiled, and TCRdb retains in-frame clones only, with some absent. The table includes under 150,000 clones, more than 80% detected once. No antigen has been assigned to these receptors. Sequencing used unstimulated CD4+ T cells sorted from spleen or lymph node cells, obtained before intestinal transplant. These receptors were taken from a human donor who received an intestinal transplant. Each CDR3 is given with its conserved first and last residue. Fields, in order: clone size, J gene, D gene, V gene, CDR3 protein, CDR3 DNA. A D gene is named only where the DNA matches it firmly. Clone size is given for some rows only: seen once, a few or many times, or a class if the clone is expanded.

clone size: -
J gene: TRBJ2-5
D gene: -
V gene: TRBV19
CDR3 protein: CASSRSETQYF
CDR3 DNA: TGTGCCAGTAGTAGGTCGGAGACCCAGTACTTC

clone size: -
J gene: TRBJ1-1
D gene: TRBD1
V gene: TRBV6-5
CDR3 protein: CASGNRDRGQAFF
CDR3 DNA: TGTGCCAGCGGGAATAGGGACAGGGGGCAAGCTTTCTTT

clone size: -
J gene: TRBJ1-6
D gene: -
V gene: TRBV7-9
CDR3 protein: CASSLAGRINSPLHF
CDR3 DNA: TGTGCCAGCAGCTTAGCTGGCAGAATTAATTCACCCCTCCACTTT

clone size: -
J gene: TRBJ1-5
D gene: -
V gene: TRBV7-9
CDR3 protein: CASSDADQGNGNQPQHF
CDR3 DNA: TGTGCCAGCAGCGATGCAGATCAGGGGAATGGCAATCAGCCCCAGCATTTT

clone size: -
J gene: TRBJ2-1
D gene: -
V gene: TRBV19
CDR3 protein: CASSIRGGANEQFF
CDR3 DNA: TGTGCCAGTAGTATTAGGGGGGGGGCCAATGAGCAGTTCTTC

clone size: -
J gene: TRBJ2-1
D gene: TRBD1
V gene: TRBV27
CDR3 protein: CASSLSGQGYNEQFF
CDR3 DNA: TGTGCCAGCAGTTTATCGGGACAGGGGTACAATGAGCAGTTCTTC

clone size: -
J gene: TRBJ2-7
D gene: TRBD2
V gene: TRBV6-1
CDR3 protein: CASRRELAGYEQYF
CDR3 DNA: TGTGCCAGCAGAAGGGAACTAGCGGGCTACGAGCAGTACTTC

clone size: -
J gene: TRBJ1-4
D gene: -
V gene: TRBV27
CDR3 protein: CASSFRWTEGYEKLFF
CDR3 DNA: TGTGCCAGCAGTTTCAGGTGGACAGAAGGGTATGAAAAACTGTTTTTT

clone size: -
J gene: TRBJ2-1
D gene: TRBD2
V gene: TRBV5-1
CDR3 protein: CASSLGTSGFNEQFF
CDR3 DNA: TGCGCCAGCAGCTTAGGGACTAGCGGATTCAATGAGCAGTTCTTC

clone size: -
J gene: TRBJ2-5
D gene: TRBD1
V gene: TRBV27
CDR3 protein: CASSLWATGGETQYF
CDR3 DNA: TGTGCCAGCAGTTTATGGGCAACAGGGGGAGAGACCCAGTACTTC

clone size: -
J gene: TRBJ1-4
D gene: -
V gene: TRBV5-1
CDR3 protein: CASSLTGGTTNEKLFF
CDR3 DNA: TGCGCCAGCAGCTTGACGGGGGGCACAACTAATGAAAAACTGTTTTTT

clone size: once
J gene: TRBJ2-7
D gene: -
V gene: TRBV5-6
CDR3 protein: CASSSLPGTGTYEQYF
CDR3 DNA: TGTGCCAGCAGCTCCCTTCCAGGGACGGGGACGTACGAGCAGTACTTC

clone size: once
J gene: TRBJ1-1
D gene: -
V gene: TRBV19
CDR3 protein: CASSFEGAEGMNTEAFF
CDR3 DNA: TGTGCCAGTAGCTTCGAAGGGGCCGAAGGTATGAACACTGAAGCTTTCTTT

clone size: -
J gene: TRBJ2-7
D gene: -
V gene: TRBV7-9
CDR3 protein: CASSLARARFPYEQYF
CDR3 DNA: TGTGCCAGCAGCTTAGCCCGGGCCCGATTTCCCTACGAGCAGTACTTC

clone size: -
J gene: TRBJ2-5
D gene: TRBD1
V gene: TRBV7-7
CDR3 protein: CASSNSIGQGETQYF
CDR3 DNA: TGTGCCAGCAGCAATTCCATTGGACAGGGGGAGACCCAGTACTTC

clone size: once
J gene: TRBJ1-5
D gene: TRBD1
V gene: TRBV6-5
CDR3 protein: CASSEGQGYQPQHF
CDR3 DNA: TGTGCCAGCAGTGAGGGACAGGGGTATCAGCCCCAGCATTTT

clone size: -
J gene: TRBJ2-5
D gene: -
V gene: TRBV7-9
CDR3 protein: CASSPARDGQETQYF
CDR3 DNA: TGTGCCAGCAGCCCAGCCCGGGACGGACAAGAGACCCAGTACTTC

clone size: -
J gene: TRBJ2-3
D gene: -
V gene: TRBV5-1
CDR3 protein: CASSLEGFAHTQYF
CDR3 DNA: TGCGCCAGCAGCTTGGAGGGATTTGCACATACGCAGTATTTT

clone size: -
J gene: TRBJ2-5
D gene: -
V gene: TRBV18
CDR3 protein: CASSPWLTYQETQYF
CDR3 DNA: TGTGCCAGCTCACCATGGCTGACGTACCAAGAGACCCAGTACTTC

clone size: -
J gene: TRBJ1-1
D gene: -
V gene: TRBV5-1
CDR3 protein: CASSLKGDTEAFF
CDR3 DNA: TGCGCCAGCAGCTTGAAAGGGGACACTGAAGCTTTCTTT

clone size: -
J gene: TRBJ2-6
D gene: TRBD1
V gene: TRBV5-6
CDR3 protein: CASSFRQGLRSGANVLTF
CDR3 DNA: TGTGCCAGCAGCTTCCGACAGGGCCTTCGCTCTGGGGCCAACGTCCTGACTTTC

clone size: -
J gene: TRBJ1-2
D gene: -
V gene: TRBV9
CDR3 protein: CASSVNQIDYTF
CDR3 DNA: TGTGCCAGCAGCGTGAACCAAATTGACTACACCTTC

clone size: -
J gene: TRBJ1-2
D gene: TRBD1
V gene: TRBV6-5
CDR3 protein: CASSPPGQGMVGYTF
CDR3 DNA: TGTGCCAGCAGTCCACCGGGACAGGGGATGGTTGGCTACACCTTC

clone size: once
J gene: TRBJ2-5
D gene: -
V gene: TRBV2
CDR3 protein: CASRRTGLGETQYF
CDR3 DNA: TGTGCCAGCAGGCGTACAGGGCTAGGAGAGACCCAGTACTTC

clone size: once
J gene: TRBJ2-7
D gene: TRBD1
V gene: TRBV6-4
CDR3 protein: CASSGQGSYYEQYF
CDR3 DNA: TGTGCCAGCAGTGGACAGGGGTCTTACTACGAGCAGTACTTC

clone size: -
J gene: TRBJ1-2
D gene: TRBD1
V gene: TRBV30
CDR3 protein: CAWRARDRAQNFNYGYTF
CDR3 DNA: TGTGCCTGGAGAGCCCGGGACAGGGCTCAAAACTTTAACTATGGCTACACCTTC

clone size: -
J gene: TRBJ2-2
D gene: -
V gene: TRBV11-2
CDR3 protein: CASSLDVAGELFF
CDR3 DNA: TGTGCCAGCAGCTTAGACGTGGCCGGGGAGCTGTTTTTT

clone size: -
J gene: TRBJ2-3
D gene: -
V gene: TRBV7-6
CDR3 protein: CASSFRGGEGDTQYF
CDR3 DNA: TGTGCCAGCAGCTTTAGGGGGGGAGAGGGGGATACGCAGTATTTT

clone size: -
J gene: TRBJ1-1
D gene: -
V gene: TRBV6-6
CDR3 protein: CASSPGLNTEAFF
CDR3 DNA: TGTGCCAGCAGTCCAGGATTGAACACTGAAGCTTTCTTT

clone size: -
J gene: TRBJ1-2
D gene: -
V gene: TRBV27
CDR3 protein: CASSLAGIYGYTF
CDR3 DNA: TGTGCCAGCAGTTTAGCGGGGATCTATGGCTACACCTTC

clone size: once
J gene: TRBJ1-6
D gene: -
V gene: TRBV27
CDR3 protein: CASRLTGTKGSPLHF
CDR3 DNA: TGTGCCAGCAGGCTGACCGGGACTAAGGGTTCACCCCTCCACTTT

clone size: once
J gene: TRBJ1-4
D gene: TRBD1
V gene: TRBV14
CDR3 protein: CALEGAGEKLFF
CDR3 DNA: TGTGCCCTTGAGGGGGCGGGTGAAAAACTGTTTTTT

clone size: -
J gene: TRBJ1-2
D gene: TRBD1
V gene: TRBV25-1
CDR3 protein: CASSLQGADYGYTF
CDR3 DNA: TGTGCCAGCAGCCTCCAGGGGGCCGACTATGGCTACACCTTC

clone size: few
J gene: TRBJ1-1
D gene: -
V gene: TRBV10-3
CDR3 protein: CAIRAGTEAFF
CDR3 DNA: TGTGCCATCAGAGCGGGCACTGAAGCTTTCTTT

clone size: -
J gene: TRBJ1-1
D gene: -
V gene: TRBV5-1
CDR3 protein: CASSLAVGNTEAFF
CDR3 DNA: TGCGCCAGCAGCTTGGCCGTGGGGAACACTGAAGCTTTCTTT

clone size: -
J gene: TRBJ2-7
D gene: TRBD2
V gene: TRBV5-4
CDR3 protein: CASSLGPAGAYEQYF
CDR3 DNA: TGTGCCAGCAGCTTGGGTCCAGCGGGGGCCTACGAGCAGTACTTC

clone size: -
J gene: TRBJ1-1
D gene: -
V gene: TRBV18
CDR3 protein: CASSPLPKTGRRSDTEAFF
CDR3 DNA: TGTGCCAGCTCACCCCTTCCGAAGACAGGCAGGCGATCAGACACTGAAGCTTTCTTT

clone size: -
J gene: TRBJ1-1
D gene: TRBD1
V gene: TRBV6-5
CDR3 protein: CASSYSIRGDTEAFF
CDR3 DNA: TGTGCCAGCAGTTACTCGATCAGGGGGGACACTGAAGCTTTCTTT

clone size: once
J gene: TRBJ2-1
D gene: TRBD1
V gene: TRBV6-5
CDR3 protein: CASSYSQGAYNEQFF
CDR3 DNA: TGTGCCAGCAGTTATAGTCAGGGGGCCTACAATGAGCAGTTCTTC

clone size: -
J gene: TRBJ1-3
D gene: -
V gene: TRBV6-6
CDR3 protein: CASSYSGSGNTIYF
CDR3 DNA: TGTGCCAGCAGTTACTCAGGCTCTGGAAACACCATATATTTT

clone size: -
J gene: TRBJ1-2
D gene: TRBD1
V gene: TRBV6-5
CDR3 protein: CASRKDREYGYTF
CDR3 DNA: TGTGCCAGCAGGAAGGACAGGGAATATGGCTACACCTTC

clone size: -
J gene: TRBJ1-2
D gene: -
V gene: TRBV10-3
CDR3 protein: CAISEYGLNYGYTF
CDR3 DNA: TGTGCCATCAGTGAGTACGGACTTAACTATGGCTACACCTTC

clone size: -
J gene: TRBJ2-5
D gene: -
V gene: TRBV5-1
CDR3 protein: CASSLPLGGQETQYF
CDR3 DNA: TGCGCCAGCAGCCTCCCCCTGGGGGGTCAAGAGACCCAGTACTTC

clone size: -
J gene: TRBJ2-5
D gene: -
V gene: TRBV20-1
CDR3 protein: CSASRQETQYF
CDR3 DNA: TGCAGTGCTAGTAGGCAAGAGACCCAGTACTTC

clone size: -
J gene: TRBJ1-6
D gene: TRBD1
V gene: TRBV5-1
CDR3 protein: CASSFSYGGTDRPNGSPLHF
CDR3 DNA: TGCGCCAGCAGTTTCTCGTATGGGGGGACGGACAGGCCGAATGGTTCACCCCTCCACTTT

clone size: -
J gene: TRBJ1-2
D gene: TRBD1
V gene: TRBV6-5
CDR3 protein: CASSYGTYRDRYGYTF
CDR3 DNA: TGTGCCAGCAGTTACGGCACCTACCGGGACAGATATGGCTACACCTTC

clone size: once
J gene: TRBJ1-2
D gene: -
V gene: TRBV18
CDR3 protein: CASSPREENYGYTF
CDR3 DNA: TGTGCCAGCTCACCAAGGGAAGAGAACTATGGCTACACCTTC

clone size: -
J gene: TRBJ1-2
D gene: TRBD1
V gene: TRBV19
CDR3 protein: CASSTTGVTLGYTF
CDR3 DNA: TGTGCCAGTAGTACTACAGGGGTAACTCTTGGCTACACCTTC

clone size: -
J gene: TRBJ2-5
D gene: -
V gene: TRBV4-1
CDR3 protein: CASSQRGEETQYF
CDR3 DNA: TGCGCCAGCAGCCAAAGGGGGGAAGAGACCCAGTACTTC